This record concerns one T cell receptor beta chain sequence. Its specificity is unknown. From germline, CDR1 is SGHDN and CDR2 FVKESK. V was clipped by 4 bases and J by 4 bases, with 17 bases between them. The CDR3 loop spans 17 amino acids. This record comes from a study of shared clonotypes between healthy human individuals. For the study at large: Participating donors consisted of two women and a few men aged 18 to 49.

Study-wide results and caveats: Among several donors, approximately 5% of naive CD4 clonotypes were found in common. Naive subsets generally exceeded memory subsets in estimated richness.

CD4+ cells yielded CD45RA+ naive and CD45RA-negative memory subsets. TCRdb's copy holds only in-frame clones and misses some; the assay was immunoSEQ multiplex PCR. The table includes 2 million to 2.5 million clones, around 95% detected once. Sequenced material: naive CD4+ T cells sorted from blood. The subset was: CD45RA+ positively selected. The chain uses TRBV14 and TRBJ2-6; D gene unclear. The TCR sequence derives from a man aged 18-30 years in good health. The CDR3 coding sequence is TGTGCCAGCAGCCCCGGACCGCGTCCTTCCGGGGCCAACGTCCTGACTTTC. This sequence encodes CASSPGPRPSGANVLTF.